The clone carrying this TCR beta chain was seen only a few times. Trimming pared 5 bases from V and 12 bases from J, leaving 16 bases between. CDR1 and CDR2 (germline): DFQATT, SNEGSKA (reference sequence). The CDR3 runs 11 residues. This entry belongs to a study of prognosis after radiotherapy for stage I lung cancer. Across the whole study: Concurrent therapy was not administered with stereotactic body radiotherapy to any patient.

The TCR beta CDR3 region was amplified from genomic DNA, with two rounds of multiplex PCR being used for the amplification. First-round PCR, the initial amplification, used primers specific to each TRBV and TRBJ gene. TCRdb reprocessed the multiplex PCR reads with MiXCR, giving one entry per CDR3 protein. The sample gives roughly 14,000 distinct CDR3 sequences, around 31% of which show up once; nearly 25% is in the top ten. Without prior chemotherapy, radiotherapy or other malignancies, every patient was node-negative by CT and PET/CT. The sequences come from PBMCs, collected before or after stereotactic body radiation therapy (not recorded which). The sequence derives from a donor over 45 with non-small cell lung cancer. The chain joins TRBV20-1 to TRBJ1-1; D gene unclear. This CDR3 is CSAETISRTFF. In DNA form, the CDR3 reads TGCAGTGCTGAAACCATTTCCCGGACTTTCTTT.